This TCR beta chain was captured by sequencing in a study of vaccination and CD4 T cells after COVID-19 (dated by TCRdb to the early 2020s). Notes on the research overall: In the convalescent cohort there were six males and four females, among whom were two Hispanic individuals, seven Caucasians, two Asians and one multiracial person. The cultures were stimulated with overlapping spike peptide pools from SARS-CoV-2 and from the common cold coronaviruses HCoV-NL63, HCoV-OC43 and HCoV-229E. Post-vaccine blood samples were taken a median of around 77 days after the second vaccine dose, with a range of 14 to 241 days. Control cultures used a CEFX viral epitope pool as positive control, an HIV-1 Nef peptide pool as negative control, or no peptide. In 10 COVID-19 convalescent patients and a handful of infection-naive healthy vaccine recipients, the spike-specific CD4+ TCR repertoire before mRNA vaccination was compared with the repertoire after mRNA vaccination. Each participant got two doses of either the Pfizer-BioNTech BNT162b2 vaccine (n=8) or the Moderna mRNA-1273 vaccine (n=2). Post-COVID blood samples were collected from convalescent patients a median of roughly 100 days after diagnosis, with a range of about 30 to 161 days. An earlier paper using these donors assessed, at the TCR clonotype level, memory CD4+ T cell crossreactivity between SARS-CoV-2 and common cold coronavirus spike proteins. Broad study findings and their caveats: The median number of SARS-CoV-2-reactive clonotypes rose from 20 to 25 after infection to some 40 after vaccination, but the change was not significant. Nearly all vaccine-specific clones in convalescent patients (304 of 307) were mono-reactive for SARS-CoV-2 spike rather than cross-reactive with common cold coronaviruses. Only a relatively small number of convalescent patients were included in the study, and early timepoints following natural infection were not analyzed. Among convalescent patients, a median around 83% of the SARS-CoV-2-reactive clones seen after vaccination appeared only after vaccination, which suggests priming specific to the vaccine.

On this clonotype: Its antigen is not yet known. No base quality information exists; no much larger clone differs at one position.

The library relied on PCR. DNA from cultured CD4+ T cells underwent TCR sequencing with the Oncomine TCR Beta short-read assay at the Johns Hopkins FTIC core. Genomic DNA was extracted from the cultured CD4+ T cells with the QIAamp micro DNA kit. Oncomine TCR Beta libraries from cultured CD4+ T cells were pooled with unique dual indexes and sequenced on an Illumina iSeq 100. Per the original workflow: Non-productive sequences were removed, and CDR3s that did not start with C, did not end with F or W, or were shorter than 7 amino acids were discarded. Antigen-specific clonotypes were identified with the MANAFEST web application by comparing peptide-stimulated wells with reference and other culture wells. To be called positive, a clone needed an FDR below 0.05, an odds ratio above 5, and a productive frequency above 0.1% in at least two of three replicate wells. A clonotype counted as cross-reactive if it showed significant expansion both in the SARS-CoV-2 spike wells and in at least one common cold coronavirus spike condition. CDR3 homology was assessed with Levenshtein distances (stringdist) and unrooted phylogenetic trees (ape) in R version 3.6.1. Clones were called with MiXCR by TCRdb after fastp trimmed the public reads at Q25, and only in-frame beta chains were retained. Every CDR3 protein is listed once, alongside the most common genes and DNA of its rows. What appears here as the V and J calls and clone size reflects TCRdb's work, not the paper's. This sample lists about 5,400 distinct CDR3 sequences; less than 40% were detected once. Roughly 28% of the sample is held by the ten biggest clonotypes.

CDR1 and CDR2 were assigned from the germline V gene as MNHEY and SVGEGT. The trim is 7 bases for V and 4 bases for J, with a gap of 15 bases between the germline ends. From the cysteine through the phenylalanine, the CDR3 covers 14 amino acids. The retained sequence is limited to the CDR3, 42 bases, with the frame set at the first base. The intended sense of this specimen's treatment or condition label: approximately nine-day PBMC culture with coronavirus spike peptide pools or control peptides (ViraFEST assay). CD4+ T cells from unexposed donors were collected before the COVID-19 pandemic (2011-2018). The ViraFEST assay was used in the study, in which antigen-specific T cells were expanded with peptide pools and expanded clonotypes were subsequently identified by TCR sequencing. PBMCs were cultured at roughly 2 million per well in IMDM supplemented with around 5% human AB serum and about 9.6 IU/ml IL-2, with 10 ug/ml peptide pools added. On days 3 and 7, half of the culture medium was replaced with fresh IL-2-containing medium. CD4+ T cells were isolated after around 11 days of culture through negative selection using the EasySep CD4+ T cell isolation kit. As cell number allowed, CD4+ T cells from unexposed donors were tested for reactivity to SARS-CoV-2 S and N and to four common cold coronavirus spike pools. Ficoll-Paque Plus gradient centrifugation was used to isolate PBMCs from whole blood, and the isolated PBMCs were then either used fresh or cryopreserved at -140C. Triplicate wells were generally used for each culture condition. The leukapheresis product used for the unexposed donors was purchased from a commercial source.

The sequencing sample was made of CD4+ T cells from blood, cultured in vitro. This clonotype was sampled from a human donor in good health. This receptor chain uses TRBV6-2 or TRBV6-3 and TRBJ2-3; matching of 7 bases hints at TRBD2 as the D gene. The CDR3 has the sequence CASKGGPESDTQYF. The DNA is as follows: TGTGCCAGCAAGGGGGGGCCGGAATCAGATACGCAGTATTTT.